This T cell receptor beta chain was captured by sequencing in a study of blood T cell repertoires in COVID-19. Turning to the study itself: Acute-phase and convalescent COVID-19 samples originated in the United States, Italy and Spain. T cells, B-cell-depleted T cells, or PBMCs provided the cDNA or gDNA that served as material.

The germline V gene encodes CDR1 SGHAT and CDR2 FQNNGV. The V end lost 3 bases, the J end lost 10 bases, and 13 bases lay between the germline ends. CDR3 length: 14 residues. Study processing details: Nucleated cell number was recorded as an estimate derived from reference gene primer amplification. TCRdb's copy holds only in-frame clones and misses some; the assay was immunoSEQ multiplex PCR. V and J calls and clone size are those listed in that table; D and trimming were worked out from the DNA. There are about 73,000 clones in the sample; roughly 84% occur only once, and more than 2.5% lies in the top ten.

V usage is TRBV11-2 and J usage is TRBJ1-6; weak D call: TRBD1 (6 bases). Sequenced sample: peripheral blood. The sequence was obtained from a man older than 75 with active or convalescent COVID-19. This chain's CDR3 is CASSFVQGKSPLHF. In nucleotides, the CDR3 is TGTGCCAGCAGCTTTGTTCAGGGGAAATCACCCCTCCACTTT.